These 28 T cell receptor beta chains were sequenced from one sample in a study of response to subunit inactivated influenza vaccine. TCRdb reanalysed the RT-PCR reads using MiXCR and keeps one entry per CDR3 protein. The repertoire includes about 500,000 distinct CDR3 sequences, 10% to 15% of them detected once, and around 13% sits in the top ten. Sequencing was performed on PBMCs from blood, taken about 6 weeks after vaccination. The receptor source for this set is a man over 45 who received an inactivated influenza vaccine.

The chain carries TRBV3-1 and TRBJ2-5, with 8 bases lining up with TRBD2. CDR3 length: 17 residues. CDR1 and CDR2 from the germline V gene are LGHDT and YNNKEL (reference sequence). J lost 5 bases, V lost 4 bases, and 15 bases had no gene match. The CDR3, as DNA: TGTGCCAGCAGCCCCCGAAGTATAGCGGGGATCGGGGAGACCCAGTACTTC. Amino acid sequence: CASSPRSIAGIGETQYF.

Points on this clonotype: A junction boundary mismatches the germline segment, possibly from a read error. DNA of the CDR3: TGTGCTAGCAGCCCTCGACAGGGAACCCGGCTGGACGAGCAGTACTTC. Amino acids: CASSPRQGTRLDEQYF. The chain joins TRBV7-7 to TRBJ2-7; TRBD1 matches at 7 bases. Germline V CDR1 and CDR2: SSHAT, FNYEAQ (reference sequence). The CDR3 has 16 residues.

With regard to this clonotype: A much larger clone differs from this one at a single base, so this may be a read error. The J gene is TRBJ2-3, the V gene TRBV20-1; 14 bases map to TRBD2. The CDR3 length is 16 residues. The germline V gene has CDR1 DFQATT and CDR2 SNEGSKA (reference sequence). In DNA, the CDR3 is TGCTGTGCTAGAGTGACTAGCGGGAGGGTCACAGATACGCAGTATTTT. Translating gives CCARVTSGRVTDTQYF.

This clonotype was found a few times. The chain is built from TRBV4-1 and TRBJ2-1; D is unclear. Between the trimmed V and J ends, which lost 0 bases and 2 bases, there was a span of 5 bases. CDR1 MGHRA and CDR2 YSYEKL come from the germline V gene. The CDR3 runs 14 residues. The CDR3 loop reads CASSQDHPYNEQFF. CDR3 nucleotides: TGCGCCAGCAGCCAAGACCATCCCTACAATGAGCAGTTCTTC.

This clonotype has more than one count but fewer than ten. This chain's CDR3 is CASSPPLTGGQFF. The DNA for the CDR3 is TGTGCCAGCAGTCCGCCCCTCACGGGGGGACAGTTCTTC. The rearrangement joins TRBV28 to TRBJ2-1; 7 nucleotides match TRBD2. This CDR3 is built from 13 residues. Per the germline V gene, CDR1 is MDHEN and CDR2 is SYDVKM. Trimming removed 5 bases from V and 13 bases from J; junction bases left unmatched: 11. Complete variable domain (other parts from reference TRBV28 and TRBJ2-1): DVKVTQSSRYLVKRTGEKVFLECVQDMDHENMFWYRQDPGLGLRLIYFSYDVKMKEKGDIPEGYSVSREKKERFSLILESASTNQTSMYLCASSPPLTGGQFFGPGTRLTVL.

The chain has TRBV20-1 and TRBJ1-2; 8 bases align to TRBD1. The germline CDR1 and CDR2 sequences are DFQATT and SNEGSKA (reference sequence). The junction had 15 bases not matched to a gene; V was cut back by 5 bases and J by 4 bases. The CDR3 covers 16 residues. The CDR3 DNA follows: TGCAGTGCTGATGTTAAAGCAGGGGGCGGCGGCTATGGCTACACCTTC. This translates into CSADVKAGGGGYGYTF.

The chain is built from TRBV7-2 and TRBJ1-1, with D possibly being TRBD1 (6 bases). Trimming took 4 bases from V and 5 from J, leaving 17 bases between them. This CDR3 spans 15 amino acids. In germline, CDR1 is SGHTA, CDR2 FQGNSA. The CDR3 spells CASSSRLGAGTEAFF. In nucleotides, the CDR3 is TGTGCCAGCAGCTCCCGTTTGGGGGCTGGTACTGAAGCTTTCTTT.

The chain couples TRBV12-3 or TRBV12-4 to TRBJ2-2; D remains ambiguous. V lost 6 bases to trimming and J lost 6 bases, with 17 bases between them. The CDR3 totals 15 residues. This CDR3 is CASSSAAPGPGELFF. The CDR3 DNA is TGTGCCAGCAGCTCCGCGGCCCCGGGTCCCGGGGAGCTGTTTTTT.

V and J are TRBV4-3 and TRBJ1-3, with D tentatively TRBD1 (6 bases). Germline-derived CDR1 and CDR2 are LGHNA and YSLEER. There are 16 residues in the CDR3. The germline V and J ends were trimmed by 1 base and 4 bases, with 14 bases remaining between them. For the CDR3, the DNA is TGCGCCAGCAGCCAAGGCGACAGGCTGATCGGAAACACCATATATTTT. Protein sequence: CASSQGDRLIGNTIYF.

This clonotype showed up many times. The V and J genes are TRBV5-1 and TRBJ2-3; tentative D call: TRBD1 (6 bases). From germline, CDR1 is SGHRS and CDR2 YFSETQ. V was cut by 5 bases and J by 2 bases, with 12 bases left in between. The length of the CDR3 is 14 residues. The CDR3 reads CASSFGQITDTQYF. In DNA form, the CDR3 reads TGCGCCAGCAGTTTCGGACAGATCACAGATACGCAGTATTTT.

This clonotype was recorded a few times. V is TRBV7-2 and J is TRBJ2-7; possibly TRBD1 for D (5 bases). Trimming pared 6 bases from V and 0 bases from J, leaving 12 bases between. In germline, CDR1 is SGHTA, CDR2 FQGNSA. CDR3 length: 14 residues. CDR3 residues: CASRTRQSSYEQYF. CDR3 bases: TGTGCCAGCAGAACACGACAGAGCTCCTACGAGCAGTACTTC. Using reference TRBV7-2 and TRBJ2-7 for the parts outside the CDR3, the full variable domain is GAGVSQSPSNKVTEKGKDVELRCDPISGHTALYWYRQSLGQGLEFLIYFQGNSAPDKSGLPSDRFSAERTGGSVSTLTIQRTQQEDSAVYLCASRTRQSSYEQYFGPGTRLTVT.

This rearrangement joins TRBV15 to TRBJ2-2; D is ambiguous. The CDR3 is 15 amino acids. Germline loops: CDR1 LNHNV, CDR2 YYDKDF (reference sequence). Trimming shortened V by 0 bases and J by 7 bases, and 12 bases separated the two germline ends. CDR3 DNA sequence: TGTGCCACCAGCAGAGATGAAGGATTTGACGGGGAGCTGTTTTTT. Amino acids: CATSRDEGFDGELFF.

This clonotype was detected only a few times. The chain employs TRBV15 and TRBJ2-1; 8 nucleotides match TRBD2. The CDR3 sequence is 17 residues long. J gave up 2 bases and V 5 bases, and 11 bases lay outside the gene matches. Looked up from germline, CDR1 is LNHNV and CDR2 is YYDKDF (reference sequence). As DNA, the CDR3 is TGTGCCACCAGCGGTTGGCTAGCGGGTGCCACCTACAATGAGCAGTTCTTC. Protein: CATSGWLAGATYNEQFF.

This clonotype has ten or more counts. This chain links TRBV15 with TRBJ2-7; 8 nucleotides line up with TRBD1. The CDR3 is 13 residues long. Germline CDR1 is LNHNV and CDR2 is YYDKDF (reference sequence). The junction had 5 bases not matched to a gene; V was cut back by 6 bases and J by 4 bases. CDR3 sequence: CATRRTGSYEQYF. In DNA, the CDR3 is TGTGCCACCAGGAGGACAGGGTCTTACGAGCAGTACTTC. Complete variable domain (other parts from reference TRBV15 and TRBJ2-7): DAMVIQNPRYQVTQFGKPVTLSCSQTLNHNVMYWYQQKSSQAPKLLFHYYDKDFNNEADTPDNFQSRRPNTSFCFLDIRSPGLGDTAMYLCATRRTGSYEQYFGPGTRLTVT.

The sample holds a few counts of this clonotype. The chain uses TRBV28 and TRBJ1-5; TRBD1 agrees at 8 bases. The V segment lost 5 bases and the J segment 6 bases; nucleotides outside the gene matches: 6. Germline V lookup: CDR1 MDHEN, CDR2 SYDVKM. This CDR3 has 14 amino acids. CDR3 nucleotides: TGTGCCAGCAGTACGACAGGGGTCGGTCAGCCCCAGCATTTT. Amino acids: CASSTTGVGQPQHF.

This chain links TRBV28 with TRBJ2-3; D may be TRBD1 or TRBD2 (6 bases each). V shed 3 bases and J shed 3 bases, with 13 bases lying between them. This CDR3 comprises 15 residues. Per germline, CDR1 MDHEN and CDR2 SYDVKM. The CDR3: CASSLPGAGTDTQYF. The CDR3 DNA reads as TGTGCCAGCAGTTTGCCGGGGGCGGGGACAGATACGCAGTATTTT.

This clonotype was detected many times. The chain recombines TRBV27 with TRBJ2-3, with D hard to call. The CDR3 is 16 amino acids. V was clipped by 7 bases and J by 4 bases, with 21 bases between them. Germline CDR1 is MNHEY and CDR2 is SMNVEV (reference sequence). In nucleotides, the CDR3 is TGTGCCAGCACATCCTCCTTTCAAAACGGCCCAGATACGCAGTATTTT. Its protein is CASTSSFQNGPDTQYF.

The DNA for the CDR3 is TGTGCCAGCAGTTATAAGGGGGCAGACATTCAGTACTTC. Its translation is CASSYKGADIQYF. The chain joins TRBV6-2 or TRBV6-3 to TRBJ2-4, with 7 bases aligning to TRBD1. The V gene's germline CDR1 is MNHEY and CDR2 SVGEGT. CDR3 length: 13 residues. The J segment lost 8 bases and the V segment lost 3 bases, leaving 4 bases of the junction unmatched.

This chain links TRBV2 with TRBJ2-7, with 10 bases aligning to TRBD1. Germline V gives CDR1 SNHLY, CDR2 FYNNEI. After removal of 7 bases from V and 1 base from J, the junction contained 4 bases not matched to a gene. The CDR3 runs to 14 residues. CDR3 region: CASTWTGGSYEQYF. The CDR3 nucleotides read TGTGCCAGCACTTGGACAGGGGGTTCCTACGAGCAGTACTTC.

The chain has TRBV14 and TRBJ2-1; D call uncertain. The CDR3 has 13 amino acids. Germline values: CDR1 SGHDN, CDR2 FVKESK. Deletions cut 1 base from V and 10 bases from J, with 11 bases between. The CDR3 DNA reads as TGTGCCAGCAGCCAAGTTGCGCATCTGGAGCAGTTCTTC. Its protein is CASSQVAHLEQFF. Variable domain in full (rest from reference TRBV14 and TRBJ2-1): EAGVTQFPSHSVIEKGQTVTLRCDPISGHDNLYWYRRVMGKEIKFLLHFVKESKQDESGMPNNRFLAERTGGTYSTLKVQPAELEDSGVYFCASSQVAHLEQFFGPGTRLTVL.

The V call is TRBV6-2 or TRBV6-3, the J call TRBJ2-7, with TRBD1 identical over 7 bases. The CDR3 has 14 residues. Germline V gene lookup returns CDR1 MNHEY and CDR2 SVGEGT. Losses at the gene ends were 7 bases for V and 1 base for J; bases not matched to a gene: 7. CDR3 DNA: TGTGCCAGCAATCTCGGGACAGTTTCCTACGAGCAGTACTTC. This sequence encodes CASNLGTVSYEQYF.

This chain uses TRBV7-2 with TRBJ2-7, with a possible D match to TRBD2 (6 bases). Trimming pared 2 bases from V and 3 bases from J, leaving 11 bases between. CDR1 SGHTA and CDR2 FQGNSA come from the germline V gene. The CDR3 runs 14 residues. DNA of the CDR3: TGTGCCAGCAGCTTACCGGGGCGGGACTACGAGCAGTACTTC. Translated, it gives CASSLPGRDYEQYF.

Written as DNA, the CDR3 is TGTGCCAGCAGCCTCCAGACAGGGGATAAGTTCTTC. Protein product: CASSLQTGDKFF. The chain combines TRBV6-5 with TRBJ2-1, with 8 bases matching TRBD1. Germline V gene data show CDR1 as MNHEY and CDR2 as SVGAGI. V trimming: 6 bases; J trimming: 14 bases; junction bases outside the gene matches: 9. The CDR3 is 12 amino acids.

This clonotype showed up many times. The chain couples TRBV10-3 to TRBJ2-3; D remains ambiguous. This CDR3 is built from 12 residues. Germline V gene data show CDR1 as ENHRY and CDR2 as SYGVKD. V gave up 5 bases and J gave up 1 base, with 4 bases separating them. The CDR3 spells CAISQGTDTQYF. The CDR3, as DNA: TGTGCCATCAGTCAGGGCACAGATACGCAGTATTTT.

This clonotype was observed a handful of times. The V and J genes are TRBV4-2 and TRBJ2-2; TRBD2 is a possible D gene (6 bases). Trimming removed 4 bases from V and 2 bases from J, with 14 bases in between. CDR3 length: 16 residues. Germline CDR1 reads LGHNA; CDR2 reads YNFKEQ. The CDR3 loop is CASSRTGTPNTGELFF. The DNA of the CDR3 is TGTGCCAGCAGCCGAACCGGGACTCCAAACACCGGGGAGCTGTTTTTT.

This clonotype was detected only a few times. The V gene is TRBV20-1, the J gene TRBJ2-1; weak D call: TRBD2 (6 bases). The V end was cut by 1 base, the J end by 4 bases, with 14 bases between. This CDR3 contains 15 residues. Germline V CDR1 and CDR2: DFQATT, SNEGSKA (reference sequence). Here the CDR3 reads CSARGGDGVYNEQFF. The CDR3, as DNA: TGCAGTGCTAGAGGGGGGGATGGGGTGTACAATGAGCAGTTCTTC.

This clonotype was detected only a few times. The rearrangement joins TRBV6-1 to TRBJ2-1; 8 bases are a match to TRBD1. J gave up 6 bases and V 5 bases, and 6 bases lay outside the gene matches. Germline CDR1 is MNHNS and CDR2 is SASEGT. CDR3 size: 14 residues. CDR3 protein: CASSQDRVSNEQFF. The CDR3 nucleotides read TGTGCCAGCAGTCAGGACAGGGTTAGCAATGAGCAGTTCTTC.

The V gene is TRBV6-1, the J gene TRBJ2-1, with D perhaps TRBD2 (5 bases). CDR1 and CDR2 (germline): MNHNS, SASEGT. The CDR3 is 16 residues long. V was cut by 5 bases and J by 0 bases, with 14 bases left in between. The CDR3: CASSPERLSSYNEQFF. The CDR3 DNA follows: TGTGCCAGCAGTCCGGAGCGGCTGAGCTCCTACAATGAGCAGTTCTTC.